This T cell receptor (beta chain) was recovered during a study of CD8+CD57+ T cells in acquired aplastic anemia. CD8+CD57+ cell expansion, shown by flow cytometry, had occurred in the patients selected for sequencing. The study, taken as a whole, reports: Patients and controls had in common fewer than 30 CD8+ CDR3 sequences.

V trimming: 6 bases; J trimming: 6 bases; junction bases outside the gene matches: 10. The CDR3 totals 15 residues. Per germline, CDR1 MNHNS and CDR2 SASEGT. In the case of this clonotype: Its target is not known.

Profiling that covered TCR beta VDJ and CDR3 relied on genomic DNA as its template. MiXCR, applied by TCRdb to the reads, yields one record per CDR3 protein. Here the sample spans just over 450,000 distinct CDR3 sequences, more than 25% being singletons. This clonotype was sampled from a human donor with aplastic anemia. The rearrangement uses TRBV6-1 and TRBJ1-5; 8 bases fit TRBD1. Sequenced input: sorted CD4+, CD8+, or CD8+CD57+ T cells (not recorded which) from PBMCs. CDR3: CASRSGQARSQPQHF. CDR3 DNA sequence: TGTGCCAGCAGATCGGGACAGGCGAGGAGTCAGCCCCAGCATTTT.